The 15 T cell receptor beta chains in this list originate from one sample, sequenced in a study of blood T cell repertoires in COVID-19. TCRdb keeps only in-frame clones here, not all; method: immunoSEQ multiplex PCR. The sample has a few hundred thousand clones, roughly 85% seen once. The specimen was PBMCs or T cells enriched from blood (not recorded which). The receptors come from a woman in her thirties who had recovered from COVID-19.

The chain joins TRBV10-3 to TRBJ1-2; 7 bases fit TRBD1. Germline lookup yields CDR1 ENHRY and CDR2 SYGVKD. There are 16 residues in the CDR3. Trimming cost V 3 bases and J 3 bases; bases outside gene matches: 10. The chain's CDR3 is CAISEQGQVNYYGYTF. CDR3 coding DNA: TGTGCCATCAGTGAACAAGGACAGGTGAATTACTATGGCTACACCTTC.

This rearrangement joins TRBV3-1 (or the pseudogene TRBV3-2) to TRBJ1-5; D unclear. The CDR3 has 15 amino acids. The germline V gene has CDR1 LGHDT and CDR2 YNNKEL (reference sequence). Trimming left V 4 bases short and J 2 bases short, with 12 bases between. This chain's CDR3 is CASSPKGGGNQPQHF. CDR3 DNA: TGTGCCAGCAGCCCAAAGGGAGGAGGCAATCAGCCCCAGCATTTT.

This clone was observed once. This sequence joins TRBV27 and TRBJ2-3; 7 nucleotides line up with TRBD1. Germline trimming cut 5 bases from V and 2 bases from J; bases unmatched to any gene: 7. The CDR3 is 15 amino acids. CDR1 and CDR2 (germline): MNHEY, SMNVEV (reference sequence). CDR3 sequence (DNA): TGTGCCAGCAGTCAACGGGGACAGAACACAGATACGCAGTATTTT. It codes for CASSQRGQNTDTQYF.

This clone has more than one count but fewer than ten. This CDR3 is CATSRVGGANQPQHF. As DNA, the CDR3 is TGTGCCACCAGCAGAGTAGGGGGGGCGAATCAGCCCCAGCATTTT. V gene TRBV15 combines with J gene TRBJ1-5; TRBD1 might be the D (6 bases). Between the trimmed V and J ends, which lost 1 base and 4 bases, there was a span of 11 bases. Germline-derived CDR1 and CDR2 are LNHNV and YYDKDF (reference sequence). The CDR3 extends over 15 amino acids.

This clone was seen a few times. This chain joins TRBV7-2 and TRBJ1-3; possibly TRBD1 for D (6 bases). Germline CDR1 is SGHTA and CDR2 is FQGNSA. Between the trimmed V and J ends, which lost 3 bases and 0 bases, there was a span of 12 bases. The CDR3 is 16 amino acids. The CDR3 nucleotides read TGTGCCAGCAGCTTGGACAGTGCAAGCTCTGGAAACACCATATATTTT. Amino acid sequence: CASSLDSASSGNTIYF.

The V and J genes are TRBV5-8 and TRBJ1-3; D is unclear. CDR1 is SGHTS and CDR2 is YDEGEE in the germline V gene. V was shortened by 3 bases and J by 6 bases, with 16 bases between the two germline ends. There are 15 residues in the CDR3. CDR3 DNA: TGTGCCAGCAGCTGGAGGACTTTCCCCGAAAACACCATATATTTT. It specifies CASSWRTFPENTIYF.

The chain recombines TRBV14 with TRBJ1-2; tentatively, D is TRBD1 (6 bases). The CDR3 loop spans 15 amino acids. The V and J ends lost 1 base and 3 bases respectively, with 12 bases between them. CDR1 and CDR2 from the germline V gene are SGHDN and FVKESK. The chain's CDR3 is CASSQGRTAHYGYTF. The CDR3 coding sequence is TGTGCCAGCAGCCAAGGCCGGACAGCACACTATGGCTACACCTTC.

This rearrangement joins TRBV5-8 to TRBJ2-7; D not certain. V was cut by 3 bases and J by 0 bases, with 13 bases left in between. The CDR3 sequence is 15 residues long. Germline values: CDR1 SGHTS, CDR2 YDEGEE. CDR3 DNA sequence: TGTGCCAGCAGCTACCGGGTCGATAGCTCCTACGAGCAGTACTTC. Translated, it gives CASSYRVDSSYEQYF.

This sequence joins TRBV5-1 and TRBJ2-2, with 12 nucleotides matching TRBD1. After removal of 5 bases from V and 4 bases from J, the junction contained 6 bases not matched to a gene. The CDR3 length is 16 residues. Germline CDR1 is SGHRS and CDR2 is YFSETQ. The CDR3 reads CASRGQGALSTGELFF. CDR3 bases: TGCGCCAGCAGGGGACAGGGGGCGTTGTCCACCGGGGAGCTGTTTTTT.

The V and J genes are TRBV11-2 and TRBJ2-1; D might be TRBD2 (5 bases). The CDR3 runs 12 residues. From germline, CDR1 is SGHAT and CDR2 FQNNGV. The V end lost 5 bases, the J end lost 9 bases, and 11 bases lay between the germline ends. CDR3: CASSPRTFEQFF. CDR3 nucleotides: TGTGCCAGCAGCCCCCGGACTTTTGAGCAGTTCTTC.

The genes are TRBV18 and TRBJ1-3; maybe TRBD1 (5 bases). The CDR3 spans 15 residues. Per the germline V gene, CDR1 is KGHSH and CDR2 is LQKENI. Deletions cut 6 bases from V and 0 bases from J, with 12 bases between. The CDR3 sequence: CASSVQEHSGNTIYF. In DNA, the CDR3 is TGTGCCAGCTCGGTACAGGAGCACTCTGGAAACACCATATATTTT.

The chain carries TRBV9 and TRBJ1-1; possibly TRBD1 for D (5 bases). Germline V gives CDR1 SGDLS, CDR2 YYNGEE. V lost 1 base and J lost 5, with 15 bases in between. The CDR3 extends over 15 amino acids. The CDR3, as DNA: TGTGCCAGCAGCGTAAACCAGGGAGGAGGGACTGAAGCTTTCTTT. Its translation: CASSVNQGGGTEAFF.

This clone was observed once. V usage is TRBV5-1 and J usage is TRBJ2-7; D remains ambiguous. Germline CDR1 and CDR2: SGHRS and YFSETQ. Trimming removed 0 bases from V and 3 bases from J, with 13 bases in between. CDR3 size: 15 residues. CDR3 amino acids: CASSLEDSNFYEQYF. Here the CDR3 DNA reads TGCGCCAGCAGCTTGGAGGATAGCAATTTCTACGAGCAGTACTTC.

This clone was seen a few times. The chain is built from TRBV5-8 and TRBJ1-5; the D is unclear. With 2 bases removed from V and 0 bases from J, the gap between germline ends came to 15 bases. Germline lookup yields CDR1 SGHTS and CDR2 YDEGEE. CDR3 length equals 17 residues. CDR3 in amino acids: CASSFEPGSDSNQPQHF. CDR3 sequence (DNA): TGTGCCAGCAGCTTCGAACCCGGGTCCGATAGCAATCAGCCCCAGCATTTT.

This clone was counted a single time. The chain carries TRBV5-1 and TRBJ2-5; 9 positions agree with TRBD1. Germline lookup yields CDR1 SGHRS and CDR2 YFSETQ. The ends lost 7 bases at V and 5 bases at J; junction bases unmatched: 6. The CDR3 has 13 amino acids. The CDR3: CASRQGGDETQYF. The CDR3 DNA sequence: TGCGCCAGCCGACAGGGGGGAGACGAGACCCAGTACTTC.